One sample yielded the 15 T cell receptor beta chains listed below, sequenced in a study of somatic mutations in cytotoxic T cells in rheumatoid arthritis (dated 2017 in TCRdb). Library creation used the immunoSEQ multiplex PCR assay. TCRdb took this table from immuneACCESS and kept in-frame rearrangements with V and J called. Such tables lack part of the clones; where checked against another copy, unresolved V genes explain under half of the gap, and the rest is unexplained. Present in this sample are under 15,000 clones, roughly 74% of which were seen just once. The top ten clones comprise approximately 10% of the sample. The material sequenced was CD8+ T cells sorted from blood. Every receptor here comes from a woman aged 40 to 50 in good health.

The J gene is TRBJ1-5, the V gene TRBV5-6, with D perhaps matching TRBD1 (5 bases). V lost 4 bases, J lost 3 bases, and 11 bases lay in between. Per the germline V gene, CDR1 is SGHDT and CDR2 is YYEEEE. CDR3 length: 14 residues. The CDR3 coding sequence is TGTGCCAGCAGCCCGGGACTTAACAATCAGCCCCAGCATTTT. Encoded protein: CASSPGLNNQPQHF. Full variable domain (remainder filled in from reference TRBV5-6 and TRBJ1-5): DAGVTQSPTHLIKTRGQQVTLRCSPKSGHDTVSWYQQALGQGPQFIFQYYEEEERQRGNFPDRFSGHQFPNYSSELNVNALLLGDSALYLCASSPGLNNQPQHFGDGTRLSIL.

The chain has TRBV7-2 and TRBJ2-3, with 7 bases matching TRBD2. CDR3 size: 15 residues. From germline, CDR1 is SGHTA and CDR2 FQGNSA. V lost 3 bases and J lost 2; bases outside the gene matches: 5. CDR3 bases: TGTGCCAGCAGCTTTGGGACTACCCTCACAGATACGCAGTATTTT. This codes for CASSFGTTLTDTQYF.

The chain has TRBV6-4 and TRBJ2-1, with D possibly matching TRBD1 (7 bases). V gave up 3 bases and J gave up 7 bases, with 19 bases separating them. Germline-derived CDR1 and CDR2 are MRHNA and SNTAGT. This CDR3 is built from 16 residues. The CDR3 loop is CASSEAPEGAGNEQFF. In DNA, the CDR3 is TGTGCCAGCAGTGAAGCCCCCGAGGGGGCGGGGAATGAGCAGTTCTTC.

This clone was counted between two and nine times. This chain joins TRBV30 and TRBJ1-1; D not resolved. The CDR3 runs 14 residues. The germline CDR1 and CDR2 sequences are GTSNPN and SVGIG (reference sequence). Between the trimmed V and J ends, which lost 0 bases and 1 base, there was a span of 9 bases. The CDR3 DNA follows: TGTGCCTGGAGTGTCCTCGGCGGGAACACTGAAGCTTTCTTT. Translation gives CAWSVLGGNTEAFF.

The V and J genes are TRBV4-3 and TRBJ2-3, with D perhaps assigned TRBD1 or TRBD2 (5 bases each). The CDR3 contains 13 residues. From germline, CDR1 is LGHNA and CDR2 YSLEER. V was cut by 3 bases and J by 4 bases, with 8 bases left in between. CDR3 sequence reads: CASSHGTADTQYF. CDR3 bases: TGCGCCAGCAGCCATGGGACCGCAGATACGCAGTATTTT.

The chain recombines TRBV13 with TRBJ2-3; no clear D gene. The CDR3 is made up of 15 amino acids. Germline V gives CDR1 PRHDT, CDR2 FYEKMQ (reference sequence). The V end lost 3 bases, the J end lost 3 bases, and 13 bases lay between the germline ends. The CDR3, as DNA: TGTGCCAGCAGCTTTGAGACAACTTTTACAGATACGCAGTATTTT. Translating it yields CASSFETTFTDTQYF. Drawing the rest from reference TRBV13 and TRBJ2-3, the complete variable domain is AAGVIQSPRHLIKEKRETATLKCYPIPRHDTVYWYQQGPGQDPQFLISFYEKMQSDKGSIPDRFSAQQFSDYHSELNMSSLELGDSALYFCASSFETTFTDTQYFGPGTRLTVL.

J is TRBJ2-2 and V is TRBV9, with D possibly being TRBD2 (5 bases). With 2 bases removed from V and 4 bases from J, the gap between germline ends came to 12 bases. This CDR3 is 15 amino acids long. The germline V gene has CDR1 SGDLS and CDR2 YYNGEE. DNA for the CDR3: TGTGCCAGCAGCGTGGGGAGTTCGGGCACCGGGGAGCTGTTTTTT. Protein sequence: CASSVGSSGTGELFF.

The chain recombines TRBV2 with TRBJ2-2; D remains unclear. Germline V gene sequence: CDR1 SNHLY, CDR2 FYNNEI. The CDR3 sequence is 15 residues long. Trimming left V 1 base short and J 1 base short, with 7 bases between. CDR3 nucleotide sequence: TGTGCCAGCAGTGAAGAATACCAGAACACCGGGGAGCTGTTTTTT. Its translation is CASSEEYQNTGELFF.

The genes are TRBV6-1 and TRBJ2-7; TRBD1 aligns across 7 bases. The V and J ends lost 4 bases and 6 bases, in that order; junction bases with no gene match: 9. Germline V gene data show CDR1 as MNHNS and CDR2 as SASEGT. CDR3 size: 14 residues. CDR3 nucleotide sequence: TGTGCCAGCAGTGGGGCAGGGGGTCAGGGCGAGCAGTACGTC. It encodes CASSGAGGQGEQYV.

The chain links TRBV5-6 to TRBJ2-7, with TRBD2 matching over 8 bases. The CDR3 is 14 amino acids. The germline gives CDR1 SGHDT, CDR2 YYEEEE. Unmatched junction bases numbered 8, after V lost 4 bases and J lost 5 bases. The CDR3 DNA is TGTGCCAGCAGCCTTCGACTAGCGCTCAACGAGCAGTACTTC. Its protein is CASSLRLALNEQYF. The variable domain in full, completed from reference TRBV5-6 and TRBJ2-7, reads DAGVTQSPTHLIKTRGQQVTLRCSPKSGHDTVSWYQQALGQGPQFIFQYYEEEERQRGNFPDRFSGHQFPNYSSELNVNALLLGDSALYLCASSLRLALNEQYFGPGTRLTVT.

The V gene is TRBV5-6, the J gene TRBJ2-1, with 7 bases that match TRBD1. The CDR3 contains 15 residues. Germline V lookup: CDR1 SGHDT, CDR2 YYEEEE. Trimming took 0 bases from V and 6 from J; bases not matched to a gene: 6. The CDR3 DNA reads as TGTGCCAGCAGCTTGGCCGACAGGGTGGGCAATGAGCAGTTCTTC. Encoded protein: CASSLADRVGNEQFF.

The V call is TRBV19, the J call TRBJ2-5; perhaps TRBD2 as D (6 bases). This CDR3 contains 15 residues. Trimming shortened V by 5 bases and J by 5 bases, and 18 bases separated the two germline ends. The germline V gene encodes CDR1 LNHDA and CDR2 SQIVND (reference sequence). The CDR3 sequence: CASSPEGGPRETQYF. DNA for the CDR3: TGTGCCAGTAGTCCGGAAGGAGGGCCCAGGGAGACCCAGTACTTC.

The CDR3 DNA reads as TGTGCCATCAGTGAGTCGAAACAGGGGGTGCTTGTGATCACAGATACGCAGTATTTT. Encoded protein: CAISESKQGVLVITDTQYF. The gene calls are TRBV10-3 and TRBJ2-3, with 8 bases fitting TRBD1. CDR3 length: 19 amino acids. With 0 bases clipped from V and 2 bases from J, the junction kept 13 bases outside the gene matches. CDR1 is ENHRY and CDR2 is SYGVKD in the germline V gene.

The chain carries TRBV7-8 and TRBJ2-1; D remains unclear. CDR3 size: 13 residues. The germline V gene encodes CDR1 SGHVS and CDR2 FQNEAQ. The germline V and J ends were trimmed by 2 bases and 4 bases, with 6 bases remaining between them. The CDR3 spells CASSLTGYNEQFF. CDR3 nucleotides: TGTGCCAGCAGCTTAACGGGTTACAATGAGCAGTTCTTC.

The V and J genes are TRBV11-2 and TRBJ2-1; D is ambiguous. V dropped 3 bases and J dropped 0 bases, with 6 bases sitting between them. Per germline, CDR1 SGHAT and CDR2 FQNNGV. This CDR3 has 14 amino acids. The CDR3 nucleotides are TGTGCCAGCAGCTTGTATAGCTCCTACAATGAGCAGTTCTTC. It is translated as CASSLYSSYNEQFF.